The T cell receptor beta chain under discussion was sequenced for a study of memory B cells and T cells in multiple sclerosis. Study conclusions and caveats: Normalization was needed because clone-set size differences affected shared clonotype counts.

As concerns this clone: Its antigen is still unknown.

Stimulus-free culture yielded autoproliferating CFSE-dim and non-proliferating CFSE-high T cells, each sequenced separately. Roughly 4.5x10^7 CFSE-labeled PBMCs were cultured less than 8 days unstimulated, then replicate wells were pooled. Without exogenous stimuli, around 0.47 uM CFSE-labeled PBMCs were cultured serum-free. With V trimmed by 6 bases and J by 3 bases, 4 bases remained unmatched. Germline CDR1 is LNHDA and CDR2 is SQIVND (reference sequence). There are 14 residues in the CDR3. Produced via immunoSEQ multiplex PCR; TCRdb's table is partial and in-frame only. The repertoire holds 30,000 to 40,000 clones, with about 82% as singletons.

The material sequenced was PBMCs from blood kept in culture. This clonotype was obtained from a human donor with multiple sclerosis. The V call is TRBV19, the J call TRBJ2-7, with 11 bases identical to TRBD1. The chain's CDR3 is CASSPGQGDYEQYF. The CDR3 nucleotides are TGTGCCAGTAGCCCGGGACAGGGGGACTACGAGCAGTACTTC.